Detailed here is one T cell receptor (beta chain). What it recognizes is unknown. The data were taken from a study of T-cell reconstitution after alpha-beta-depleted transplantation in children. Overall study results and limits: T cells produced anew were the main source of T-cell counts and diversity one year after transplant. Expanded graft clones numbering several hundred reportedly gave rise to alpha-beta T cells about two months after transplant.

It was with unique molecular identifiers that the TCRbeta library was prepared. TCRdb redid the calling of the PCR reads with MiXCR, one entry per CDR3 protein. The sample has a few hundred thousand distinct CDR3 sequences, about 25% seen once. The CDR3 is 13 residues long. V shed 10 bases, J shed 5 bases, and the junction held 11 bases outside the gene matches. Germline V gene lookup returns CDR1 ENHRY and CDR2 SYGVKD. The source is a girl aged 2-10 years with Fanconi anemia, due to receive a stem cell transplant. The chain uses TRBV10-3 and TRBJ2-7, with 7 nucleotides matching TRBD1. Sequenced material: PBMCs, taken before TCRalphabeta/CD19-depleted stem cell transplant. CDR3 sequence reads: CATTGQARNEQYF. The DNA of the CDR3 is TGTGCCACCACAGGACAGGCGAGAAACGAGCAGTACTTC.